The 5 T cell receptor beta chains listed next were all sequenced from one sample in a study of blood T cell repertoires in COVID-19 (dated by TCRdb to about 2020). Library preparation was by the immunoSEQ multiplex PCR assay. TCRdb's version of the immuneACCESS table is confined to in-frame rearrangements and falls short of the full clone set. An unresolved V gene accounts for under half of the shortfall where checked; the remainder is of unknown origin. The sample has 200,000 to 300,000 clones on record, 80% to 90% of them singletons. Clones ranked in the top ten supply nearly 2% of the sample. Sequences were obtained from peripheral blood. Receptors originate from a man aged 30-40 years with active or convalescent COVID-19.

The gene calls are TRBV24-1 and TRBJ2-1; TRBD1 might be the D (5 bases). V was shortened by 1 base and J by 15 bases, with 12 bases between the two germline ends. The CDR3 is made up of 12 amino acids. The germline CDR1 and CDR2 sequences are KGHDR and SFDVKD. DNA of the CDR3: TGTGCCACCAGTGATTTTTTGGCAGGGTGGTTCTTC. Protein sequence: CATSDFLAGWFF.

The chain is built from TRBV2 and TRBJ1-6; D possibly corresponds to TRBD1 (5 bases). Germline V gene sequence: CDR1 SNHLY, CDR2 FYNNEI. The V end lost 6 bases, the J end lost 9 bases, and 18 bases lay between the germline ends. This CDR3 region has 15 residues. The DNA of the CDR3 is TGTGCCAGCAGACCCCAGGGAAGTAACGGTTCACCCCTCCACTTT. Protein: CASRPQGSNGSPLHF.

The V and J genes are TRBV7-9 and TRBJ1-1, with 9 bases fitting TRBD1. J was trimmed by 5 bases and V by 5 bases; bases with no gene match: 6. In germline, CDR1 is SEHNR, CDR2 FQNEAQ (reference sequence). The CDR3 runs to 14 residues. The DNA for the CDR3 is TGTGCCAGCAGCCCCCGGGACAGGGATACTGAAGCTTTCTTT. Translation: CASSPRDRDTEAFF.

The DNA for the CDR3 is TGTGCCAGCAGCTTAGTCGGTCTCCAAGAGACCCAGTACTTC. Translated, it gives CASSLVGLQETQYF. This chain joins TRBV7-9 and TRBJ2-5; the D is unclear. The CDR3 totals 14 residues. Per germline, CDR1 SEHNR and CDR2 FQNEAQ (reference sequence). The ends were cut back, 1 base at V and 1 base at J, with 7 bases in the middle.

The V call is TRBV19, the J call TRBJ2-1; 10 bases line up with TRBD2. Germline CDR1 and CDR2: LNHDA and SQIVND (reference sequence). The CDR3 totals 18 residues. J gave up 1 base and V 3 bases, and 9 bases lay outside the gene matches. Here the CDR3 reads CASSMVSLAGVSYNEQFF. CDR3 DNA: TGTGCCAGTAGTATGGTATCCCTAGCGGGGGTTTCCTACAATGAGCAGTTCTTC.